This TCR beta chain was documented in a study of blood T cell repertoires in COVID-19. V trimming: 5 bases; J trimming: 1 base; junction bases outside the gene matches: 5. This CDR3 region has 15 residues. The germline V gene has CDR1 LNHNV and CDR2 YYDKDF (reference sequence). Original processing methods: Reference gene primer amplification gave estimated nucleated cell counts. The method was immunoSEQ multiplex PCR; TCRdb's version includes in-frame clones alone and lacks a portion of them. The DNA was the basis for D and trimming; V, J and clone size are from that table. The sample shows about 130,000 clones, approximately 74% of them seen only once.

Source material: peripheral blood. The rearrangement uses TRBV15 and TRBJ2-7, with 10 bases aligning to TRBD2. The clonotype originates from a man at least 80 years old with COVID-19, enrolled during active disease. The CDR3 loop is CATSSRTSGSYEQYF. In nucleotides, the CDR3 is TGTGCCACCAGCTCCCGGACTAGCGGATCCTACGAGCAGTACTTC.